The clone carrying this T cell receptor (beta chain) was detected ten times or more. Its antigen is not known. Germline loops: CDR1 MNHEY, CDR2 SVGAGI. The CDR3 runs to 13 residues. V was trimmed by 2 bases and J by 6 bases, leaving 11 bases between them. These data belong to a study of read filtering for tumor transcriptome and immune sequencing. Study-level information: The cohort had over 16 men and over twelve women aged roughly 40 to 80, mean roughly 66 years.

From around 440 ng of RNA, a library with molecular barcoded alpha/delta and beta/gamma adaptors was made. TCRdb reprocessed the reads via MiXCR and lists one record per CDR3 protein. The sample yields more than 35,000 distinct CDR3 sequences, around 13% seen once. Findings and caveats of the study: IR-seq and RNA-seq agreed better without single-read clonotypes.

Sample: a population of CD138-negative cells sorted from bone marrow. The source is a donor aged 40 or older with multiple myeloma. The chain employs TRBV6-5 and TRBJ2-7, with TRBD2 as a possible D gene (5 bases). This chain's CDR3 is CASSYQAGPEQYF. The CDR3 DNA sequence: TGTGCCAGCAGTTACCAGGCGGGCCCCGAGCAGTACTTC.